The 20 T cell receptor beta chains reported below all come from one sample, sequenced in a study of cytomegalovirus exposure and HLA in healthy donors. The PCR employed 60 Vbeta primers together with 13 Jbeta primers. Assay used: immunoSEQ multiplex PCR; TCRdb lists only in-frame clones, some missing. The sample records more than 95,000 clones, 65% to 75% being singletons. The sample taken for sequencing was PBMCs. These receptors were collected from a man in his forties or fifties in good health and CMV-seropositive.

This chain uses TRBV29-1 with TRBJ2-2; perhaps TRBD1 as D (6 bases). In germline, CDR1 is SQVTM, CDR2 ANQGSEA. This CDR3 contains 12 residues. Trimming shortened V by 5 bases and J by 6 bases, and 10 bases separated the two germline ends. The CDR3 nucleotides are TGCAGCGTTAACAGGGACGCCGGGGAGCTGTTTTTT. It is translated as CSVNRDAGELFF.

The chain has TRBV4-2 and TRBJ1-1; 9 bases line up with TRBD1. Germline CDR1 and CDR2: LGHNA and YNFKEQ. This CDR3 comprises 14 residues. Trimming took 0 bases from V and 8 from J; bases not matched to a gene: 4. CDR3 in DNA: TGTGCCAGCAGCCAAGAACAGGGGGCTCTGGAAGCTTTCTTT. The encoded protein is CASSQEQGALEAFF.

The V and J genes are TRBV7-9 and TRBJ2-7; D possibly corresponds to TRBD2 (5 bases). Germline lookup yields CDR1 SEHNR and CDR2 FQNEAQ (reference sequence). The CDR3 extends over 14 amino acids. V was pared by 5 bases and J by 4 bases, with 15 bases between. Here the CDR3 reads CASSRTSTSYEQYF. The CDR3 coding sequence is TGTGCCAGCAGCCGAACTAGTACCTCGTACGAGCAGTACTTC.

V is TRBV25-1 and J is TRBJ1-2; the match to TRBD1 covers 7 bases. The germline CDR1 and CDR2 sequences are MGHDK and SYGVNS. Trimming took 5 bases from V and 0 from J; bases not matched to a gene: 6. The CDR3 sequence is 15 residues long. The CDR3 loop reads CASSKRTGSNYGYTF. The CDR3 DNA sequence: TGTGCCAGCAGTAAAAGGACAGGCTCTAACTATGGCTACACCTTC.

The DNA for the CDR3 is TGTGCCAGCAGCTTCACTCCTAGCACAGATACGCAGTATTTT. This codes for CASSFTPSTDTQYF. The V call is TRBV7-2, the J call TRBJ2-3; D uncertain. The V gene's germline CDR1 is SGHTA and CDR2 FQGNSA. This CDR3 is built from 14 residues. Deletions cut 3 bases from V and 0 bases from J, with 7 bases between.

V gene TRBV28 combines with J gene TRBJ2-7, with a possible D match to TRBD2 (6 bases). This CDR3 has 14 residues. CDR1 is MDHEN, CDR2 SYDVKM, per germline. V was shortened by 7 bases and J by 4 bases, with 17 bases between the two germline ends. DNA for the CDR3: TGTGCCAGCATTAAGAGGGACTGGGTGTACGAGCAGTACTTC. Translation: CASIKRDWVYEQYF.

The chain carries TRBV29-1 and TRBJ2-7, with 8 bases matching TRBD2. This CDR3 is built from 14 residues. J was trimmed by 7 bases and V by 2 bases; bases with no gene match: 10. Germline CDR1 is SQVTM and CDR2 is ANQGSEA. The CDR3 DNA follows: TGCAGCGTTGAACAAAGCGGGAGAAGGGGTGAGCAGTACTTC. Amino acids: CSVEQSGRRGEQYF.

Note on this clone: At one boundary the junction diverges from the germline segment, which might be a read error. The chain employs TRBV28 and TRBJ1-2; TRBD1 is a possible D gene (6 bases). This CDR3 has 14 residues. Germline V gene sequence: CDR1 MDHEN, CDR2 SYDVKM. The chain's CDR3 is CANSPTDRSYGYTF. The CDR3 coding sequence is TGTGCCAACAGTCCGACCGACAGGAGCTATGGCTACACCTTC.

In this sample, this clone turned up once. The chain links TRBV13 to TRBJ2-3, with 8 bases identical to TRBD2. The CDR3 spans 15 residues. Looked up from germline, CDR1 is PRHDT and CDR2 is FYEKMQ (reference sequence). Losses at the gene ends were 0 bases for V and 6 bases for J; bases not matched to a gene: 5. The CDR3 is CASSLGGGGSDTQYF. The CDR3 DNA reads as TGTGCCAGCAGCTTAGGGGGCGGGGGGTCGGATACGCAGTATTTT.

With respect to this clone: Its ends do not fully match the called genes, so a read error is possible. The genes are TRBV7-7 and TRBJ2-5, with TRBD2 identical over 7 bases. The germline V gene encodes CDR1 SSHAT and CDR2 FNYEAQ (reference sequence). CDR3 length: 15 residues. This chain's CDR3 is CASSSGGAGGETQYF. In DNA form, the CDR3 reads TGTGCTAGCAGCTCCGGCGGGGCCGGGGGGGAGACCCAGTACTTC. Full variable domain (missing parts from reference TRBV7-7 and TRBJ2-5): GAGVSQSPRYKVTKRGQDVTLRCDPISSHATLYWYQQALGQGPEFLTYFNYEAQPDKSGLPSDRFSAERPEGSISTLTIQRTEQRDSAMYRCASSSGGAGGETQYFGPGTRLLVL.

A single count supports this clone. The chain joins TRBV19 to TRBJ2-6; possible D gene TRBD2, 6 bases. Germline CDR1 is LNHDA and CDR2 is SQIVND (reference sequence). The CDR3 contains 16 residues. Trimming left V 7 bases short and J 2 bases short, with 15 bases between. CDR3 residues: CASTPRGGTGANVLTF. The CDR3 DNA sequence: TGTGCCAGTACCCCTAGGGGCGGGACTGGGGCCAACGTCCTGACTTTC. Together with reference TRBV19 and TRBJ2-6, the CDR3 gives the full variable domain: DGGITQSPKYLFRKEGQNVTLSCEQNLNHDAMYWYRQDPGQGLRLIYYSQIVNDFQKGDIAEGYSVSREKKESFPLTVTSAQKNPTAFYLCASTPRGGTGANVLTFGAGSRLTVL.

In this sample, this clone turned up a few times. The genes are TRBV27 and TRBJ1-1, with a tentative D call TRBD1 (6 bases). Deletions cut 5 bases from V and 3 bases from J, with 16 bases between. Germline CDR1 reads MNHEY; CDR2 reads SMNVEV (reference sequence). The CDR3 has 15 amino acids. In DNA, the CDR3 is TGTGCCAGCAGTCTCTCCGCAGGGGCAGACACTGAAGCTTTCTTT. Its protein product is CASSLSAGADTEAFF.

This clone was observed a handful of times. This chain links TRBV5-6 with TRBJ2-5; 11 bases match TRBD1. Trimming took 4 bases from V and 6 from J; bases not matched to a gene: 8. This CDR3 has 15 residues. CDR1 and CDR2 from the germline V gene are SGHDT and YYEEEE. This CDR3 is CASSGRGQGEKTQYF. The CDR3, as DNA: TGTGCCAGCAGCGGGCGGGGACAGGGGGAGAAGACCCAGTACTTC.

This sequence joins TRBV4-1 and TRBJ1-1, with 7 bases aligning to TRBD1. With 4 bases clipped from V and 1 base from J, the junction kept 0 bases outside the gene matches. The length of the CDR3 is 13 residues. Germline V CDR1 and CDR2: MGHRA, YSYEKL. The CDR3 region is CASSRTGNTEAFF. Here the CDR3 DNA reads TGCGCCAGCAGCCGGACAGGGAACACTGAAGCTTTCTTT.

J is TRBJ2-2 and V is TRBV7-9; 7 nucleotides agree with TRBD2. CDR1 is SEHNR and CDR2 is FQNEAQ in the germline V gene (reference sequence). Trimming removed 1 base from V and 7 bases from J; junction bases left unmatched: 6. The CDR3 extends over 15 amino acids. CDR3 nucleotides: TGTGCCAGCAGCTTAGAAGCGGGAACAAGCGGGGAGCTGTTTTTT. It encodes CASSLEAGTSGELFF.

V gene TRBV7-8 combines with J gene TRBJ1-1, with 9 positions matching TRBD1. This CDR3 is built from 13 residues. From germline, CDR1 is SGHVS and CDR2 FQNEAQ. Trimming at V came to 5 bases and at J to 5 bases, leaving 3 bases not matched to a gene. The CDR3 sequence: CASSVDRGTEAFF. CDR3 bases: TGTGCCAGCAGCGTCGACAGGGGGACTGAAGCTTTCTTT.

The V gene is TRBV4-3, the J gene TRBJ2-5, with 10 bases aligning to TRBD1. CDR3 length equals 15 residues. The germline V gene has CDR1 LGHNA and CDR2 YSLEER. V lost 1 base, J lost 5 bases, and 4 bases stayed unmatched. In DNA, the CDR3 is TGCGCCAGCAGCCAAGCTCCGGACAGGGGGGAGACCCAGTACTTC. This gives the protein CASSQAPDRGETQYF.

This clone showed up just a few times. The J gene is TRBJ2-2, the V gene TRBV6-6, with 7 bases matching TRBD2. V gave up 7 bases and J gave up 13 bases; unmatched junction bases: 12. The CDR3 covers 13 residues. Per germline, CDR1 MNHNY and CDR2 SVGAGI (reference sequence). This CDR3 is CASIQPGGGGLFF. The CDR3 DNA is TGTGCCAGCATCCAACCCGGCGGGGGAGGGCTGTTTTTT.

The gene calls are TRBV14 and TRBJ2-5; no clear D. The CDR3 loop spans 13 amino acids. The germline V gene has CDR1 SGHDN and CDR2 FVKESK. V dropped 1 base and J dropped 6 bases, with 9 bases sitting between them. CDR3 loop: CASSQGAFKTQYF. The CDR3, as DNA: TGTGCCAGCAGCCAAGGGGCCTTTAAGACCCAGTACTTC.

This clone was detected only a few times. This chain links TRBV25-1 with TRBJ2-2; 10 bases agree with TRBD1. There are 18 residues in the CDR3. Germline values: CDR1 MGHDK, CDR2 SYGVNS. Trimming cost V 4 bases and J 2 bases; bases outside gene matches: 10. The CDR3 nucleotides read TGTGCCAGCAGTGCGGACAGGGGGTCCCTAATAAACACCGGGGAGCTGTTTTTT. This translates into CASSADRGSLINTGELFF.